A single sample gave rise to the 20 T cell receptor beta chains below, sequenced in a study of T cells in Graves' hyperthyroidism and ophthalmopathy. It was RNA transcripts that yielded the amplified TCR beta CDR3 regions. HTBI primers were employed in a first-round RT-PCR of the TCR CDR3. In TCRdb, the multiplex PCR reads were re-called with MiXCR into one record per CDR3 protein. This repertoire shows more than 300,000 distinct CDR3 sequences, about 15% found once; its top ten account for 9.5% to 12%. Sequenced material: blood. These receptors originate from a woman in her sixties with Graves' hyperthyroidism.

This clonotype showed up many times. J is TRBJ2-3 and V is TRBV2, with 8 nucleotides matching TRBD2. CDR3 length: 15 residues. Germline V gene data show CDR1 as SNHLY and CDR2 as FYNNEI. V was clipped by 4 bases and J by 5 bases; unmatched bases: 8. The CDR3 nucleotides read TGTGCCAGCAGTGCGGGACTAGAGAGGCGAGATACGCAGTATTTT. Its protein product is CASSAGLERRDTQYF.

This clonotype was detected many times. The chain carries TRBV20-1 and TRBJ2-5; 10 bases are shared with TRBD1. This CDR3 is 15 amino acids long. Germline CDR1 reads DFQATT; CDR2 reads SNEGSKA (reference sequence). J was trimmed by 1 base and V by 6 bases; bases with no gene match: 8. The CDR3 reads CSARPGQGLQETQYF. Written as DNA, the CDR3 is TGCAGTGCCCGCCCGGGACAGGGGCTCCAAGAGACCCAGTACTTC.

This clonotype has at least ten counts. The chain is built from TRBV24-1 and TRBJ2-1, with 14 nucleotides matching TRBD2. The germline CDR1 and CDR2 sequences are KGHDR and SFDVKD. The junction had 5 bases not matched to a gene; V was cut back by 5 bases and J by 3 bases. The CDR3 is made up of 17 amino acids. CDR3 bases: TGTGCCACCAGTGGTAGACTAGCGGGAGGGGGCTACAATGAGCAGTTCTTC. Amino acid sequence: CATSGRLAGGGYNEQFF.

The table lists this clonotype with many counts. The chain recombines TRBV6-1 with TRBJ2-4, with 7 bases aligning to TRBD2. The CDR3 is 15 residues long. Germline lookup yields CDR1 MNHNS and CDR2 SASEGT. Germline trimming cut 1 base from V and 7 bases from J; bases unmatched to any gene: 7. CDR3: CASSEGAGVGNIQYF. CDR3 nucleotides: TGTGCCAGCAGTGAAGGGGCGGGAGTTGGCAACATTCAGTACTTC.

This clonotype has a handful of counts. The J gene is TRBJ2-6, the V gene TRBV27; no definite D call. The germline V and J ends were trimmed by 6 bases and 1 base, with 4 bases remaining between them. The CDR3 contains 13 residues. CDR1 is MNHEY, CDR2 SMNVEV, per germline (reference sequence). CDR3 sequence reads: CASRASGANVLTF. In DNA form, the CDR3 reads TGTGCCAGCAGGGCGTCTGGGGCCAACGTCCTGACTTTC.

This clonotype was found a few times. The chain has TRBV19 and TRBJ1-2; D is perhaps TRBD1 (5 bases). V dropped 3 bases and J dropped 3 bases, with 14 bases sitting between them. The CDR3 totals 15 residues. Germline CDR1 reads LNHDA; CDR2 reads SQIVND (reference sequence). The CDR3 region has the DNA TGTGCCAGTAGTATTACGGGGGTGCTAGACTATGGCTACACCTTC. Its translation: CASSITGVLDYGYTF.

This clonotype was detected a few times. V usage is TRBV27 and J usage is TRBJ2-5, with a possible D match to TRBD2 (5 bases). V lost 5 bases, J lost 0 bases, and 16 bases lay in between. This CDR3 contains 16 residues. Germline V gene sequence: CDR1 MNHEY, CDR2 SMNVEV (reference sequence). CDR3 nucleotide sequence: TGTGCCAGCAGTCCCTGGATAGGTAGCGACCAAGAGACCCAGTACTTC. It yields the protein CASSPWIGSDQETQYF.

This rearrangement joins TRBV19 to TRBJ2-1; D call uncertain. There are 13 residues in the CDR3. Germline CDR1 LNHDA, CDR2 SQIVND (reference sequence). Trimming shortened V by 3 bases and J by 3 bases, and 6 bases separated the two germline ends. CDR3 bases: TGTGCCAGTAGTATGGCAAGCTACAATGAGCAGTTCTTC. This encodes CASSMASYNEQFF.

The rearrangement uses TRBV5-6 and TRBJ2-1; TRBD2 aligns across 10 bases. J lost 3 bases, V lost 7 bases, and 4 bases had no gene match. The germline V gene has CDR1 SGHDT and CDR2 YYEEEE. The CDR3 has 14 residues. The chain's CDR3 is CASGGTSVYNEQFF. The CDR3 nucleotides are TGTGCCAGCGGCGGGACTAGCGTCTACAATGAGCAGTTCTTC.

This clonotype was counted only a few times. The genes are TRBV13 and TRBJ1-4, with no clear D. Germline V gene lookup returns CDR1 PRHDT and CDR2 FYEKMQ (reference sequence). This CDR3 is built from 13 residues. V was pared by 5 bases and J by 1 base, with 5 bases between. The CDR3 DNA reads as TGTGCCAGCAGCCCAGGAACTAATGAAAAACTGTTTTTT. As protein: CASSPGTNEKLFF.

This clonotype was picked up many times. The chain couples TRBV5-8 to TRBJ2-2; D is undetermined. Germline CDR1 SGHTS, CDR2 YDEGEE. The CDR3 contains 14 residues. Trimming cost V 4 bases and J 5 bases, with 12 bases left between them. The CDR3 sequence is CASSTFYRTGELFF. CDR3 coding DNA: TGTGCCAGCAGCACCTTCTACCGAACCGGGGAGCTGTTTTTT. The whole variable domain, remainder taken from reference TRBV5-8 and TRBJ2-2, is EAGVTQSPTHLIKTRGQQATLRCSPISGHTSVYWYQQALGLGLQFLLWYDEGEERNRGNFPPRFSGRQFPNYSSELNVNALELEDSALYLCASSTFYRTGELFFGEGSRLTVL.

This clonotype has a count of ten or more. The rearrangement joins TRBV7-2 to TRBJ1-5; the match to TRBD1 covers 8 bases. Germline CDR1 is SGHTA and CDR2 is FQGNSA. The CDR3 spans 13 residues. With 5 bases clipped from V and 9 bases from J, the junction kept 6 bases outside the gene matches. The CDR3 sequence is CASSLRTGRPQHF. Written as DNA, the CDR3 is TGTGCCAGCAGCCTAAGGACAGGGAGGCCCCAGCATTTT.

This clonotype was seen repeatedly, ten times or more. This chain uses TRBV9 with TRBJ2-7; no clear D gene. The CDR3 length is 14 residues. V lost 4 bases to trimming and J lost 2 bases, with 13 bases between them. Germline V CDR1 and CDR2: SGDLS, YYNGEE. This CDR3 is CASSPRTLPYEQYF. The CDR3 nucleotides read TGTGCCAGCAGCCCCCGGACCTTGCCCTACGAGCAGTACTTC.

At least ten counts were recorded for this clonotype. CDR3 sequence (DNA): TGTGCCAGCAGCCAAACAGCCCGAACGGGGCAGTTCTTC. Amino acid sequence: CASSQTARTGQFF. V and J are TRBV3-1 and TRBJ2-1; the D is unclear. This CDR3 is 13 amino acids long. V lost 2 bases and J 12 bases, leaving 14 bases between the germline ends. Germline V lookup: CDR1 LGHDT, CDR2 YNNKEL (reference sequence).

This clonotype was detected a few times. Being one base from a much bigger clone, this may be a read error. This chain joins TRBV5-1 and TRBJ2-1; TRBD1 aligns across 8 bases. The tail of the sequence fits TRBJ2-7 better, so the J call may be wrong. Germline V gene lookup returns CDR1 SGHRS and CDR2 YFSETQ. This CDR3 region has 15 residues. CDR3 loop: CASSLQGVSYNEQYF. CDR3 nucleotides: TGCGCCAGCAGCTTACAGGGGGTATCCTACAATGAGCAGTACTTC.

This clonotype was seen ten or more times. The chain has TRBV18 and TRBJ2-1; 9 bases map to TRBD2. After removal of 3 bases from V and 4 bases from J, the junction contained 1 base not matched to a gene. The CDR3 is made up of 14 amino acids. Germline CDR1 is KGHSH and CDR2 is LQKENI. The CDR3, as DNA: TGTGCCAGCTCACCGACTAGCGGATACAATGAGCAGTTCTTC. Translated: CASSPTSGYNEQFF.

This clonotype was counted only a few times. The chain joins TRBV7-9 to TRBJ1-2, with 7 bases that match TRBD1. Germline V gene lookup returns CDR1 SEHNR and CDR2 FQNEAQ (reference sequence). V shed 7 bases, J shed 0 bases, and the junction held 11 bases outside the gene matches. The CDR3 is 16 residues long. The CDR3, as DNA: TGTGCCAGCAACCCCACAGGGACAGACACTAACTATGGCTACACCTTC. Encoded protein: CASNPTGTDTNYGYTF.

This clonotype has at least ten counts. J is TRBJ1-2 and V is TRBV4-2; no clear D gene. The CDR3 extends over 14 amino acids. V shed 1 base and J shed 2 bases, with 8 bases lying between them. Germline CDR1 LGHNA, CDR2 YNFKEQ. In nucleotides, the CDR3 is TGTGCCAGCAGCCAAGGGACGGGGAACTATGGCTACACCTTC. Translation gives CASSQGTGNYGYTF.

The V and J genes are TRBV14 and TRBJ1-2; unclear D gene. V was cut by 5 bases and J by 4 bases, with 17 bases left in between. The CDR3 extends over 15 amino acids. The germline V gene encodes CDR1 SGHDN and CDR2 FVKESK. CDR3 nucleotides: TGTGCCAGCAGCGAGAGAGAGGGAATCGGCTATGGCTACACCTTC. The encoded protein is CASSEREGIGYGYTF.

This clonotype was observed a handful of times. The chain combines TRBV7-9 with TRBJ1-1, with TRBD1 matching over 8 bases. This CDR3 is 14 amino acids long. In germline, CDR1 is SEHNR, CDR2 FQNEAQ (reference sequence). With 5 bases clipped from V and 5 bases from J, the junction kept 7 bases outside the gene matches. The DNA of the CDR3 is TGTGCCAGCAGCGTCAGGGGGCGCGGAACTGAAGCTTTCTTT. Translation gives CASSVRGRGTEAFF. The full variable domain, in which reference TRBV7-9 and TRBJ1-1 provide the parts outside the CDR3, is DTGVSQNPRHKITKRGQNVTFRCDPISEHNRLYWYRQTLGQGPEFLTYFQNEAQLEKSRLLSDRFSAERPKGSFSTLEIQRTEQGDSAMYLCASSVRGRGTEAFFGQGTRLTVV.